This passage covers 19 T cell receptor beta chains from one sample sequenced in a study of identical twins. TCRdb re-derived calls from the 5' RACE reads in MiXCR, one entry per CDR3 protein. This sample carries a few hundred thousand distinct CDR3 sequences, approximately 17% of them seen once, and the ten largest clones take less than 15%. Sequencing was done on a sample of naive T cells sorted from blood. These receptors were obtained from a man aged 45 to 65 in good health.

This chain connects TRBV5-1 to TRBJ1-1; D is ambiguous. Germline assignment: CDR1 SGHRS and CDR2 YFSETQ. This CDR3 has 12 amino acids. Trimming took off 5 bases at V and 3 bases at J, with 8 bases between the two ends. The CDR3 loop reads CASRDKHTEAFF. Written as DNA, the CDR3 is TGCGCCAGCAGAGACAAACACACTGAAGCTTTCTTT.

As to this clonotype: Since a much larger clone is just one base distant, this may be a read error. V gene TRBV5-4 combines with J gene TRBJ2-1; D may match TRBD1 or TRBD2 (5 bases each). This CDR3 is built from 15 residues. Germline V CDR1 and CDR2: SGHNT, YYREEE (reference sequence). Here the CDR3 reads CASSSGTTGYSEQFF. CDR3 DNA: TGTGCCAGCAGCTCCGGGACCACCGGGTACAGTGAGCAGTTCTTC.

The rearrangement joins TRBV20-1 to TRBJ1-4; a possible D gene is TRBD1 (5 bases). The CDR3 runs to 12 residues. Germline V lookup: CDR1 DFQATT, CDR2 SNEGSKA (reference sequence). With 3 bases removed from V and 8 bases from J, the gap between germline ends came to 10 bases. The CDR3 loop reads CSASWQGEKLFF. As DNA, the CDR3 is TGCAGTGCTAGTTGGCAGGGAGAAAAACTGTTTTTT.

The chain carries TRBV6-5 and TRBJ1-2, with no clear D. Trimming removed 0 bases from V and 3 bases from J, with 8 bases in between. The germline gives CDR1 MNHEY, CDR2 SVGAGI. This CDR3 has 14 amino acids. The CDR3 loop reads CASSYSIADYGYTF. The CDR3 coding sequence is TGTGCCAGCAGTTACTCGATTGCAGACTATGGCTACACCTTC.

The chain uses TRBV15 and TRBJ2-3; D gene uncertain. The germline CDR1 and CDR2 sequences are LNHNV and YYDKDF (reference sequence). Trimming pared 0 bases from V and 0 bases from J, leaving 16 bases between. This CDR3 is built from 18 residues. CDR3 region: CATSRDPPRFLSTDTQYF. The DNA of the CDR3 is TGTGCCACCAGCAGAGATCCCCCAAGGTTTCTAAGCACAGATACGCAGTATTTT.

This clonotype was observed at least ten times. The chain couples TRBV20-1 to TRBJ2-7; D ambiguous. V was shortened by 2 bases and J by 4 bases, with 6 bases between the two germline ends. Germline lookup yields CDR1 DFQATT and CDR2 SNEGSKA (reference sequence). The CDR3 has 11 amino acids. The DNA of the CDR3 is TGCAGTGCTAGACGGGCGTACGAGCAGTACTTC. Protein: CSARRAYEQYF.

The chain carries TRBV12-3 or TRBV12-4 and TRBJ2-5, with TRBD1 matching 8 bases. This CDR3 has 16 amino acids. The ends lost 2 bases at V and 4 bases at J; junction bases unmatched: 9. Here the CDR3 reads CASSLHGQGVLETQYF. The CDR3, as DNA: TGTGCCAGCAGTTTACATGGACAGGGTGTGTTAGAGACCCAGTACTTC.

Here the CDR3 reads CSAHQDTGTGGYQPQHF. DNA for the CDR3: TGCAGTGCTCACCAAGACACCGGGACAGGGGGGTATCAGCCCCAGCATTTT. The V call is TRBV20-1, the J call TRBJ1-5, with 11 positions matching TRBD1. Germline V gene lookup returns CDR1 DFQATT and CDR2 SNEGSKA (reference sequence). The J segment lost 5 bases and the V segment lost 5 bases, leaving 14 bases of the junction unmatched. The CDR3 runs 17 residues.

The V call is TRBV7-9, the J call TRBJ2-5; 10 bases match TRBD2. J gave up 5 bases and V 5 bases, and 8 bases lay outside the gene matches. The CDR3 totals 15 residues. Looked up from germline, CDR1 is SEHNR and CDR2 is FQNEAQ (reference sequence). CDR3 in amino acids: CASSPLSGRGETQYF. DNA of the CDR3: TGTGCCAGCAGCCCCCTGAGCGGGAGGGGCGAGACCCAGTACTTC.

This clonotype was seen many times. This rearrangement joins TRBV7-2 to TRBJ2-3; 8 bases line up with TRBD1. CDR1 and CDR2 (germline): SGHTA, FQGNSA. Trimming removed 4 bases from V and 2 bases from J; junction bases left unmatched: 5. The CDR3 extends over 15 amino acids. In nucleotides, the CDR3 is TGTGCCAGCAGCTCCCGACAGGGGAACACAGATACGCAGTATTTT. Amino acids: CASSSRQGNTDTQYF.

This clonotype was detected only a few times. The V and J genes are TRBV6-2 or TRBV6-3 and TRBJ1-1, with a possible D match to TRBD1 (5 bases). CDR3 length equals 16 residues. Deletions cut 2 bases from V and 4 bases from J, with 17 bases between. From germline, CDR1 is MNHEY and CDR2 SVGEGT. CDR3 bases: TGTGCCAGCAGTTACCCGGGGAAGGGGAGGGTCACTGAAGCTTTCTTT. It specifies CASSYPGKGRVTEAFF.

This clonotype turned up a few times. One end of the junction is discordant with germline, which a read error may explain. This sequence joins TRBV27 and TRBJ2-3; no clear D gene. The length of the CDR3 is 12 residues. From germline, CDR1 is MNHEY and CDR2 SMNVEV (reference sequence). CDR3: CARHRSTDTRYF. In nucleotides, the CDR3 is TGTGCCCGCCATCGTAGCACAGATACGCGGTATTTT.

The chain joins TRBV7-8 to TRBJ2-3, with 9 bases matching TRBD2. Trimming at V came to 1 base and at J to 6 bases, leaving 5 bases not matched to a gene. The CDR3 length is 15 residues. Germline CDR1 reads SGHVS; CDR2 reads FQNEAQ. CDR3 bases: TGTGCCAGCAGCTTAGGCGGACTAGCGACGGATACGCAGTATTTT. Residues: CASSLGGLATDTQYF.

The J gene is TRBJ2-2, the V gene TRBV5-1; 8 bases agree with TRBD1. The V gene's germline CDR1 is SGHRS and CDR2 YFSETQ. Trimming removed 0 bases from V and 4 bases from J; junction bases left unmatched: 5. CDR3 size: 16 residues. As DNA, the CDR3 is TGCGCCAGCAGCTTGGCCTGGACAGGGATCACCGGGGAGCTGTTTTTT. As protein: CASSLAWTGITGELFF.

J is TRBJ2-2 and V is TRBV6-1; the match to TRBD2 covers 10 bases. The CDR3 is made up of 17 amino acids. Germline assignment: CDR1 MNHNS and CDR2 SASEGT. The ends lost 6 bases at V and 4 bases at J; junction bases unmatched: 11. The CDR3 spells CASRPLAGGRATGELFF. CDR3 nucleotide sequence: TGTGCCAGCAGACCCTTAGCGGGGGGCCGGGCCACCGGGGAGCTGTTTTTT.

This clonotype was counted many times. The V call is TRBV6-5, the J call TRBJ2-5; 7 bases match TRBD1. Germline V gene data show CDR1 as MNHEY and CDR2 as SVGAGI. This CDR3 comprises 14 residues. The V segment lost 4 bases and the J segment 7 bases; nucleotides outside the gene matches: 9. CDR3 region: CASSSWQGEWTQYF. The CDR3 nucleotides are TGTGCCAGCAGTTCTTGGCAGGGGGAATGGACCCAGTACTTC.

This clonotype was counted only a few times. The genes are TRBV27 and TRBJ2-7; 9 bases line up with TRBD1. The germline V gene has CDR1 MNHEY and CDR2 SMNVEV (reference sequence). J gave up 2 bases and V 3 bases, and 8 bases lay outside the gene matches. This CDR3 has 16 residues. The CDR3, as DNA: TGTGCCAGCAGTTTTTCGTGGGACAGGGACCCCTACGAGCAGTACTTC. It translates to CASSFSWDRDPYEQYF.

The V and J genes are TRBV4-3 and TRBJ1-1; D remains unclear. Trimming stripped 0 bases from V and 9 bases from J, with 11 bases between. CDR3 length: 13 residues. Looked up from germline, CDR1 is LGHNA and CDR2 is YSLEER. As DNA, the CDR3 is TGCGCCAGCAGCCAAGATTTGGTCAGGAAAGCTTTCTTT. This codes for CASSQDLVRKAFF.

This clonotype occurred a few times. The V gene is TRBV20-1, the J gene TRBJ2-7; D ambiguous. V gave up 4 bases and J gave up 5 bases, with 21 bases separating them. Germline CDR1 is DFQATT and CDR2 is SNEGSKA (reference sequence). The CDR3 is made up of 15 amino acids. CDR3 residues: CSAMSFARMYDEQYF. CDR3 nucleotides: TGCAGTGCTATGAGTTTCGCTAGGATGTATGACGAGCAGTACTTC.